These 5 T cell receptor beta chains came from one sample sequenced in a study of Ad26.COV2.S vaccination and SARS-CoV-2 variants. The table came from immunoSEQ multiplex PCR; TCRdb's copy has only in-frame clones and leaves some out. The table shows around 45,000 clones, with approximately 83% occurring only once. Source: peripheral blood, taken after recovery from COVID-19. The receptors derive from a human donor who had recovered from COVID-19.

This clone appeared a few times. The chain is built from TRBV6-6 and TRBJ1-5; no clear D. There are 12 residues in the CDR3. CDR1 MNHNY and CDR2 SVGAGI come from the germline V gene (reference sequence). V lost 3 bases and J lost 6, with 6 bases in between. The CDR3: CASSYAGQPQHF. DNA for the CDR3: TGTGCCAGCAGTTATGCGGGTCAGCCCCAGCATTTT.

The chain combines TRBV29-1 with TRBJ2-2, with a tentative D call TRBD2 (6 bases). Germline V CDR1 and CDR2: SQVTM, ANQGSEA. Deletions cut 3 bases from V and 3 bases from J, with 11 bases between. This CDR3 comprises 14 residues. CDR3: CSVDAGRHTGELFF. In nucleotides, the CDR3 is TGCAGCGTTGACGCCGGGAGACACACCGGGGAGCTGTTTTTT.

This clone appeared a few times. J is TRBJ2-7 and V is TRBV3-1 (or the pseudogene TRBV3-2); D is possibly TRBD1 (5 bases). V shed 3 bases and J shed 3 bases, with 9 bases lying between them. From germline, CDR1 is LGHDT and CDR2 YNNKEL (reference sequence). This CDR3 is built from 13 residues. CDR3 sequence reads: CASSHGRDYEQYF. The CDR3 nucleotides read TGTGCCAGCAGCCATGGCAGGGACTACGAGCAGTACTTC.

The chain recombines TRBV6-5 with TRBJ2-7; no definite D call. V shed 6 bases and J shed 2 bases, with 14 bases lying between them. This CDR3 contains 14 residues. Per the germline V gene, CDR1 is MNHEY and CDR2 is SVGAGI. CDR3 residues: CASSPLQTAYEQYF. The CDR3 nucleotides read TGTGCCAGCAGCCCCCTCCAAACAGCCTACGAGCAGTACTTC.

This sequence joins TRBV2 and TRBJ1-6, with D possibly TRBD1 on 5 matching bases. Trimming took 4 bases from V and 7 from J, leaving 11 bases between them. The germline V gene has CDR1 SNHLY and CDR2 FYNNEI. This CDR3 spans 14 amino acids. This chain's CDR3 is CASSVQGPNSPLHF. In nucleotides, the CDR3 is TGTGCCAGCAGTGTTCAGGGACCGAATTCACCCCTCCACTTT.